This entry features one T cell receptor beta chain sequence. V was cut by 3 bases and J by 5 bases, with 14 bases left in between. Looked up from germline, CDR1 is SQVTM and CDR2 is ANQGSEA. The CDR3 loop spans 13 amino acids. This sample is drawn from a study of OX40 agonist ivuxolimab in advanced cancers. Here immunoSEQ multiplex PCR was the method, and the copy in TCRdb shows in-frame clones only, minus some. The data hold around 53,000 clones, with approximately 84% observed a single time. This sample comprised CD4+ or CD8+ T cells sorted from blood, obtained in a trial of the OX40 agonist ivuxolimab. This chain connects TRBV29-1 to TRBJ2-7; possible D gene TRBD2, 5 bases. The clonotype was recovered from an adult with an advanced solid tumor such as melanoma, head and neck, liver or kidney cancer. DNA for the CDR3: TGCAGCGTTGAGAAGCTGTCCGGGGACGAGCAGTACTTC. Translation: CSVEKLSGDEQYF.